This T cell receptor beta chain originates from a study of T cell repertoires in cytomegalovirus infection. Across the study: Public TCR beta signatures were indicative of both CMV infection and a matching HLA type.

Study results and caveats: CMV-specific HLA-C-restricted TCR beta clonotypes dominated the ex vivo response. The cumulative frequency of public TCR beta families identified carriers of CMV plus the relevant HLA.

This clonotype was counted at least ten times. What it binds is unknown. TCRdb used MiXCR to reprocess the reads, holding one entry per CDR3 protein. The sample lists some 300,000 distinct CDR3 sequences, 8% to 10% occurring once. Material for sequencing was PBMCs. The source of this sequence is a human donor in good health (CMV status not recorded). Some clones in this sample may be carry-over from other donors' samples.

CDR3 loop: CASSLVRQVGGRNTEAFF. Here the CDR3 DNA reads TGTGCCAGCAGCTTAGTTAGGCAGGTCGGCGGGCGTAACACTGAAGCTTTCTTT. The chain employs TRBV7-2 and TRBJ1-1; D ambiguous. CDR1 and CDR2 (germline): SGHTA, FQGNSA. V was shortened by 1 base and J by 2 bases, with 20 bases between the two germline ends. CDR3 length: 18 residues.